Listed below are T cell receptor beta chains from one sample, sequenced in a study of beta chain features in type 1 diabetes. Clones were read by immunoSEQ multiplex PCR, and TCRdb kept only the in-frame ones, dropping some. The sample lists about 740,000 clones, about an eighth occurring once. The sequenced material came from naive CD4+ T cells from blood. The receptors stem from a man younger than 35 with type 1 diabetes. The CDR3 runs from the conserved cysteine through the conserved F or W. Fields, in order: V gene, clone size, J gene, D gene, CDR3 DNA, CDR3 protein. A D gene is named only where the DNA matches it firmly. Not every row has a clone size; where given, it reads once, few, many or a size class.

V: TRBV6-5; size: -; J: TRBJ1-5; D: -; DNA: TGTGCCAGCAGTACAGGGTTAGGTAATCAGCCCCAGCATTTT; CDR3: CASSTGLGNQPQHF
V: TRBV6-5; size: -; J: TRBJ2-2; D: TRBD1; DNA: TGTGCCAGCAGAAGGGAGACAGGGTTCCCCGGGGAGCTGTTTTTT; CDR3: CASRRETGFPGELFF
V: TRBV5-6; size: -; J: TRBJ2-5; D: -; DNA: TGTGCCAGCAGCTTGGGAACAGGGTTGATGAAGACCCAGTACTTC; CDR3: CASSLGTGLMKTQYF
V: TRBV27; size: -; J: TRBJ1-1; D: TRBD1; DNA: TGTGCCAGCAGTTTACAGGGGACAGGGGGTGAAGCTTTCTTT; CDR3: CASSLQGTGGEAFF
V: TRBV7-9; size: few; J: TRBJ2-1; D: TRBD1; DNA: TGTGCCAGCAGTCAACAGGGGATTGAGCAGTTCTTC; CDR3: CASSQQGIEQFF
V: TRBV7-2; size: few; J: TRBJ1-5; D: -; DNA: TGTGCCAGCAGCTTCGGGGCCTTGAGCAATCAGCCCCAGCATTTT; CDR3: CASSFGALSNQPQHF
V: TRBV5-1; size: few; J: TRBJ2-5; D: -; DNA: TGCGCCAGCAGTCAGGGGATAGTTCAAGAGACCCAGTACTTC; CDR3: CASSQGIVQETQYF
V: TRBV7-6; size: -; J: TRBJ2-5; D: -; DNA: TGTGCCAGCAGCTTACTGGAGACCCAGTACTTC; CDR3: CASSLLETQYF
V: TRBV30; size: few; J: TRBJ1-6; D: TRBD1; DNA: TGTGCCTGGAGTGTACATGCAGGGGGAGATTTGGGTTCACCCCTCCACTTT; CDR3: CAWSVHAGGDLGSPLHF
V: TRBV4-2; size: few; J: TRBJ2-4; D: -; DNA: TGTGCCAGCAGCCAAGATACTGGGTTGGAAAATCTTGTCAAAAACATTCAGTACTTC; CDR3: CASSQDTGLENLVKNIQYF
V: TRBV5-1; size: few; J: TRBJ2-1; D: TRBD2; DNA: TGCGCCAGCAGCTTCGGTGGGCTAGCGGCCGACAATGAGCAGTTCTTC; CDR3: CASSFGGLAADNEQFF
V: TRBV5-6; size: -; J: TRBJ1-1; D: -; DNA: TGTGCCAGCAGCTCCAGATCAGGGGAAAGGAACACTGAAGCTTTCTTT; CDR3: CASSSRSGERNTEAFF
V: TRBV5-1; size: -; J: TRBJ2-1; D: TRBD1; DNA: TGCGCCAGCAGCTTGGGACAGGGGTTGACTGAGCAGTTCTTC; CDR3: CASSLGQGLTEQFF
V: TRBV19; size: few; J: TRBJ1-5; D: -; DNA: TGTGCCAGTAGTATTTTGACCGATCAGCCCCAGCATTTT; CDR3: CASSILTDQPQHF
V: TRBV29-1; size: -; J: TRBJ2-5; D: -; DNA: TGCAGCGTTGAACAGAACCAAGAGACCCAGTACTTC; CDR3: CSVEQNQETQYF
V: TRBV29-1; size: -; J: TRBJ1-2; D: -; DNA: TGCAGCGTTGCCCGAGTCCCTAACTATGGCTACACCTTC; CDR3: CSVARVPNYGYTF
V: TRBV7-2; size: few; J: TRBJ1-6; D: -; DNA: TGTGCCAGCACCCCCGCGGCAGGTTCTTCACCCCTCCACTTT; CDR3: CASTPAAGSSPLHF
V: TRBV18; size: few; J: TRBJ2-7; D: -; DNA: TGTGCCAGCTCACTACAAGGGGGTCCCTACGAGCAGTACTTC; CDR3: CASSLQGGPYEQYF
V: TRBV2; size: -; J: TRBJ2-1; D: TRBD1; DNA: TGTGCCAGCAGGACAGGGTGGTACAATGAGCAGTTCTTC; CDR3: CASRTGWYNEQFF
V: TRBV19; size: -; J: TRBJ2-7; D: TRBD2; DNA: TGTGCCAGTAGTCCTAGGCGTGGACTAGCGGGCTACGAGCAGTACTTC; CDR3: CASSPRRGLAGYEQYF
V: TRBV21-1; size: -; J: TRBJ2-1; D: -; DNA: TGTGCCAGCGGATACAATGAGCAGTTCTTC; CDR3: CASGYNEQFF
V: TRBV6-5; size: few; J: TRBJ2-4; D: -; DNA: TGTGCCAGCAGTACCTTTCTCGGAACCAAAAACATTCAGTACTTC; CDR3: CASSTFLGTKNIQYF
V: TRBV6-5; size: -; J: TRBJ1-2; D: -; DNA: TGTGCCAGCAGTTACTCGGCCCAACGGGGCTACACCTTC; CDR3: CASSYSAQRGYTF
V: TRBV5-4; size: few; J: TRBJ2-6; D: -; DNA: TGTGCCAGCAGCTTGGATGTTTCTGGGGCCAACGTCCTGACTTTC; CDR3: CASSLDVSGANVLTF
V: TRBV7-2; size: few; J: TRBJ1-1; D: -; DNA: TGTGCCAGCAGCTCGCCTGACGGTCTTTGGGGGAACACTGAAGCTTTCTTT; CDR3: CASSSPDGLWGNTEAFF
V: TRBV5-1; size: few; J: TRBJ1-1; D: -; DNA: TGCGCCAGCAGCGTCGACAGGCCCCAGGGTGAAGCTTTCTTT; CDR3: CASSVDRPQGEAFF
V: TRBV30; size: few; J: TRBJ1-4; D: -; DNA: TGTGCCTGGACGTCTGGGGGCACTGAAAAACTGTTTTTT; CDR3: CAWTSGGTEKLFF
V: TRBV20-1; size: -; J: TRBJ2-7; D: -; DNA: TGCAGTGCTCGCTGGGTGGGAGAGCAGTACTTC; CDR3: CSARWVGEQYF
V: TRBV7-8; size: -; J: TRBJ2-2; D: TRBD1; DNA: TGTGCCAGCAGCTACTTGCGGGGACAGGGGACCACCGGGGAGCTGTTTTTT; CDR3: CASSYLRGQGTTGELFF
V: TRBV2; size: few; J: TRBJ1-1; D: -; DNA: TGTGCCAGCAGAAGCAGGGGGAACACTGAAGCTTTCTTT; CDR3: CASRSRGNTEAFF
V: TRBV21-1; size: -; J: TRBJ1-1; D: -; DNA: TGTGCCAGCAGCAAAGCAGCAGAGAACACTGAAGCTTTCTTT; CDR3: CASSKAAENTEAFF
V: TRBV7-2; size: few; J: TRBJ2-2; D: -; DNA: TGTGCCAGCAGCTTATTCGGGGGGCCGTTGAACGGGGAGCTGTTTTTT; CDR3: CASSLFGGPLNGELFF
V: TRBV5-1; size: -; J: TRBJ2-1; D: TRBD2; DNA: TGCGCCAGCAGCTTTTTCACTAGCGGGGACTACAATGAGCAGTTCTTC; CDR3: CASSFFTSGDYNEQFF
V: TRBV7-6; size: few; J: TRBJ2-7; D: TRBD1; DNA: TGTGCCAGCAGCTCAGGCCCGGGACAGGGGGCCGCCGAGCAGTACTTC; CDR3: CASSSGPGQGAAEQYF
V: TRBV10-1; size: few; J: TRBJ2-1; D: -; DNA: TGCGCCTCCGGTAAGCGGACCTACTCCTCCTACAATGAGCAGTTCTTC; CDR3: CASGKRTYSSYNEQFF
V: TRBV9; size: -; J: TRBJ2-3; D: TRBD1; DNA: TGTGCCAGCAGCCCCCCCGGGACAGGTAATACGCAGTATTTT; CDR3: CASSPPGTGNTQYF
V: TRBV12-5; size: -; J: TRBJ2-3; D: TRBD2; DNA: TGTGCTAGTGGTTTGGTACTGGGCGGGGGGGCGTGGACAGATACGCAGTATTTT; CDR3: CASGLVLGGGAWTDTQYF
V: TRBV4-1; size: -; J: TRBJ1-5; D: -; DNA: TGCGCCAGCAGGCGGACTGGGGGTCAGCCCCAGCATTTT; CDR3: CASRRTGGQPQHF
V: TRBV28; size: -; J: TRBJ1-1; D: -; DNA: TGTGCCAGCAGTTTAATCGTCGAGGCGAACACTGAAGCTTTCTTT; CDR3: CASSLIVEANTEAFF
V: TRBV7-2; size: few; J: TRBJ1-5; D: -; DNA: TGTGCCAGCAGCTCCAGGGTTAGCAATCAGCCCCAGCATTTT; CDR3: CASSSRVSNQPQHF
V: TRBV7-2; size: few; J: TRBJ2-7; D: -; DNA: TGTGCCAGCAGCTTAATCTTAGGGAACTGGATGTACTTC; CDR3: CASSLILGNWMYF
V: TRBV30; size: -; J: TRBJ2-2; D: -; DNA: TGTGCCTGGAGTGTATTAGTAATTTCGACCGGGGAGCTGTTTTTT; CDR3: CAWSVLVISTGELFF
V: TRBV27; size: few; J: TRBJ1-4; D: TRBD1; DNA: TGTGCCACCCGACAGGGGAACGAAAAACTGTTTTTT; CDR3: CATRQGNEKLFF
V: TRBV28; size: -; J: TRBJ2-5; D: -; DNA: TGTGCCAGCAGTTCGGGAAAAGAGACCCAGTACTTC; CDR3: CASSSGKETQYF
V: TRBV28; size: -; J: TRBJ2-7; D: TRBD2; DNA: TGTGCCAGCAGTTCTAGCGGGGGGTACTCCTACGAGCAGTACTTC; CDR3: CASSSSGGYSYEQYF
V: TRBV6-5; size: -; J: TRBJ2-1; D: -; DNA: TGTGCCAGCAGTGAAATGGGCTATGAGCAGTTCTTC; CDR3: CASSEMGYEQFF